This T cell receptor beta chain comes out of a study of OX40 agonist ivuxolimab in advanced cancers. Trimming left V 5 bases short and J 0 bases short, with 10 bases between. There are 14 residues in the CDR3. Germline V gene lookup returns CDR1 MNHNY and CDR2 SVGAGI (reference sequence). Repertoires were generated with immunoSEQ multiplex PCR, while TCRdb's copy carries only in-frame clones and drops some. Here the sample spans fewer than 65,000 clones, approximately 89% being singletons. This clonotype was obtained from an adult with an advanced solid tumor such as melanoma, head and neck, liver or kidney cancer. Material: CD4+ or CD8+ T cells sorted from blood, obtained in a trial of the OX40 agonist ivuxolimab. The chain combines TRBV6-6 with TRBJ1-1; no clear D gene. The CDR3 loop reads CASSRTNLNTEAFF. DNA of the CDR3: TGTGCCAGCAGTCGGACTAATCTGAACACTGAAGCTTTCTTT.